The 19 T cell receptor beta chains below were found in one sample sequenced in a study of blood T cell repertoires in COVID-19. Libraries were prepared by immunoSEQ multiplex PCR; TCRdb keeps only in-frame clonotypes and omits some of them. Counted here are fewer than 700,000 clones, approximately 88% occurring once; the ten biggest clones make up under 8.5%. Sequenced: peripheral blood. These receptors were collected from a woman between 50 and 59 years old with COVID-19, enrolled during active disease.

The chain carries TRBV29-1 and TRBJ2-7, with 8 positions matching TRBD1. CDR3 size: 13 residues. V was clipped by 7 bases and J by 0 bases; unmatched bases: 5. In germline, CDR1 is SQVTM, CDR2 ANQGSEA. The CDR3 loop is CSAWDRSSYEQYF. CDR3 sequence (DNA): TGCAGCGCCTGGGACAGGAGCTCCTACGAGCAGTACTTC.

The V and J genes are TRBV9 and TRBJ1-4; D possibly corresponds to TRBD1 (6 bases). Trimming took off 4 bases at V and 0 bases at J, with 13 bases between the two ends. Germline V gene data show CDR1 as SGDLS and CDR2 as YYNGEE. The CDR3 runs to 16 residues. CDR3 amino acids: CASSRGHRATNEKLFF. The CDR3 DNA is TGTGCCAGCAGCAGGGGACATAGAGCAACTAATGAAAAACTGTTTTTT.

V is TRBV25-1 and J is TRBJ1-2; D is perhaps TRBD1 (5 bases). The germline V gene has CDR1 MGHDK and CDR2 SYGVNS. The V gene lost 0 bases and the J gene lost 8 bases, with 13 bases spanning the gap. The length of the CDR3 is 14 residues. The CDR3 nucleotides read TGTGCCAGCAGTGAATATGGTCCAGGGAAAGGCTACACCTTC. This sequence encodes CASSEYGPGKGYTF.

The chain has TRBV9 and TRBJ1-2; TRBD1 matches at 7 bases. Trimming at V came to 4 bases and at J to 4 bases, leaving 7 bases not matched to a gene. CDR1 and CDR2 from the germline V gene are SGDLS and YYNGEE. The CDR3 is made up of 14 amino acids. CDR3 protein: CASSQNSGGYGYTF. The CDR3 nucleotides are TGTGCCAGCAGCCAGAACTCAGGGGGCTATGGCTACACCTTC. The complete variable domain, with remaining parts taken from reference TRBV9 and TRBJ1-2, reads DSGVTQTPKHLITATGQRVTLRCSPRSGDLSVYWYQQSLDQGLQFLIQYYNGEERAKGNILERFSAQQFPDLHSELNLSSLELGDSALYFCASSQNSGGYGYTFGSGTRLTVV.

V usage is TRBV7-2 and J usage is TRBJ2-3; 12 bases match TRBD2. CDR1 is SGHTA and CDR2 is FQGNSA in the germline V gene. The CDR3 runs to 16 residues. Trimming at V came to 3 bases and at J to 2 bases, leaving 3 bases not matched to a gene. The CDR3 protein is CASSFRLAGDTDTQYF. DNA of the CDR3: TGTGCCAGCAGCTTTCGACTAGCGGGGGACACAGATACGCAGTATTTT.

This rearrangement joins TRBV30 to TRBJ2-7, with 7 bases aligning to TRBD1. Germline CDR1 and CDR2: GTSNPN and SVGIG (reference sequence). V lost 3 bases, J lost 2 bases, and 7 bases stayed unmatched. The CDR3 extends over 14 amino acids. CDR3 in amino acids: CAWSRDSFTYEQYF. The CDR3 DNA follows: TGTGCCTGGAGCCGGGACAGCTTTACCTACGAGCAGTACTTC.

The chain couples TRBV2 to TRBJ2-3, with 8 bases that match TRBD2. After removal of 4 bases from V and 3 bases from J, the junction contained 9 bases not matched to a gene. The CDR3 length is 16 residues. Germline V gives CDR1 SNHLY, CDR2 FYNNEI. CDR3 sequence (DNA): TGTGCCAGCAGTGTAGTCGGGGGGGCCCTTACAGATACGCAGTATTTT. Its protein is CASSVVGGALTDTQYF.

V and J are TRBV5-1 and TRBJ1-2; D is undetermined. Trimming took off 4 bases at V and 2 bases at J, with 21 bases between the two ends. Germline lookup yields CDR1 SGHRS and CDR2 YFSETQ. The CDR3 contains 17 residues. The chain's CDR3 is CASSPRENRGPNYGYTF. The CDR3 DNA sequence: TGCGCCAGCAGCCCTAGAGAGAACCGAGGCCCGAACTATGGCTACACCTTC.

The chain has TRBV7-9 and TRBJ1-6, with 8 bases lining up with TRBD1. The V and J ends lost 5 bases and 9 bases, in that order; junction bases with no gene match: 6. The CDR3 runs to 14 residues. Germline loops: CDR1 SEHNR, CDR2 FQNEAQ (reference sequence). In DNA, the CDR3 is TGTGCCAGCAGCCCTCGGACAGGGCTTTCACCCCTCCACTTT. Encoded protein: CASSPRTGLSPLHF. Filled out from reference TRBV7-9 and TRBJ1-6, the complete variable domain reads DTGVSQNPRHKITKRGQNVTFRCDPISEHNRLYWYRQTLGQGPEFLTYFQNEAQLEKSRLLSDRFSAERPKGSFSTLEIQRTEQGDSAMYLCASSPRTGLSPLHFGNGTRLTVT.

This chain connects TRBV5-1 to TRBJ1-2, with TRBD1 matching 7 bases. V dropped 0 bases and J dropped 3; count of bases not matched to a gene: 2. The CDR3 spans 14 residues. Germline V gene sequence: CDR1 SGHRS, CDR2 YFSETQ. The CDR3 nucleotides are TGCGCCAGCAGCTTGGAGGGGGCTGACTATGGCTACACCTTC. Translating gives CASSLEGADYGYTF.

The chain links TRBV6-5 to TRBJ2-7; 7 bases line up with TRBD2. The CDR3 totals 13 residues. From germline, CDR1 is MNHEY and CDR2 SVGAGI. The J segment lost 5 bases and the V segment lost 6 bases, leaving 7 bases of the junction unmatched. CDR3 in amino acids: CASRDPGTNEQYF. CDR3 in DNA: TGTGCCAGCAGGGATCCCGGGACTAACGAGCAGTACTTC.

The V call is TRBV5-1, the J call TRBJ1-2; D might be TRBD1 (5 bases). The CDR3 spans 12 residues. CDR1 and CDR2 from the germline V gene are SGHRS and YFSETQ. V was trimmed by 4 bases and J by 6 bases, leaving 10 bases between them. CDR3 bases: TGCGCCAGCAGCCCATGGGGGGATGGCTACACCTTC. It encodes CASSPWGDGYTF.

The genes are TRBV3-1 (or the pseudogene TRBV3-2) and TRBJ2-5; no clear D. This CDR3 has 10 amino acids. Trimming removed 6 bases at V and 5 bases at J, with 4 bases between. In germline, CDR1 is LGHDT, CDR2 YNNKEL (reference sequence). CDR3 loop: CASSSETQYF. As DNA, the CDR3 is TGTGCCAGCAGTTCTGAGACCCAGTACTTC.

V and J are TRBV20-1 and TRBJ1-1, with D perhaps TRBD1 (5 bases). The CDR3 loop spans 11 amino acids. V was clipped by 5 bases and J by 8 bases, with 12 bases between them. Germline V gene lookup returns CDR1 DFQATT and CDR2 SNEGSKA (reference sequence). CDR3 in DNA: TGCAGTGCTGGGGACTGGGGGGAAGCTTTCTTT. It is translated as CSAGDWGEAFF.

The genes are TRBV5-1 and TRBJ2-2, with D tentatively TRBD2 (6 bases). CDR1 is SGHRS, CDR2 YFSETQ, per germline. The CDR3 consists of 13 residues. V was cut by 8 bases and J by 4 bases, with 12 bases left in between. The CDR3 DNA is TGCGCCAGTTGGGCCGGGGGCACCGGGGAGCTGTTTTTT. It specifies CASWAGGTGELFF.

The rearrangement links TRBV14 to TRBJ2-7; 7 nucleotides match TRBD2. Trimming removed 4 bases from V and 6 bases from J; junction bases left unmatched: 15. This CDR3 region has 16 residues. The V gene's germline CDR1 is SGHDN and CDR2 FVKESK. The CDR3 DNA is TGTGCCAGCAGCCTAAGGACCTTATTAGCGGGCTCCGAGCAGTACTTC. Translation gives CASSLRTLLAGSEQYF. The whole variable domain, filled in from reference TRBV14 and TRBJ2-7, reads EAGVTQFPSHSVIEKGQTVTLRCDPISGHDNLYWYRRVMGKEIKFLLHFVKESKQDESGMPNNRFLAERTGGTYSTLKVQPAELEDSGVYFCASSLRTLLAGSEQYFGPGTRLTVT.

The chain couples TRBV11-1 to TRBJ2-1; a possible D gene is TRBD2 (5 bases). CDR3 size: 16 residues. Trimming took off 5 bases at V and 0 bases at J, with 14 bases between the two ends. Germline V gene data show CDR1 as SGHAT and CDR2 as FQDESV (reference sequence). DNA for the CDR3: TGTGCCAGCAGCCATTCGGGTGAGGGCTCCTACAATGAGCAGTTCTTC. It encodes CASSHSGEGSYNEQFF.

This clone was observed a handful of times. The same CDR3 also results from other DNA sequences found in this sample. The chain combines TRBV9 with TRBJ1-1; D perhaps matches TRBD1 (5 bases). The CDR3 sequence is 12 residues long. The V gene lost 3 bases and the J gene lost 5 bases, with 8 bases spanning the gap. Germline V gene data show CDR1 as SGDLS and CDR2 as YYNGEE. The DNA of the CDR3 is TGTGCCAGCAGCGATGGGGGGACTGAAGCTTTCTTT. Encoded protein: CASSDGGTEAFF.

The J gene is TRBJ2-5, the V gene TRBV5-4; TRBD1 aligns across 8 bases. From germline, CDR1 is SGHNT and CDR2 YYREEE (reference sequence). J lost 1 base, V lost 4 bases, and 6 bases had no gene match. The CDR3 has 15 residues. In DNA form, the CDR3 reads TGTGCCAGCAGCCCGGGCAGGGGGCTCCAAGAGACCCAGTACTTC. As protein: CASSPGRGLQETQYF.